The rows below give T cell receptor beta chains drawn from one sample of a study of CD8+CD57+ T cells in acquired aplastic anemia. TCRdb reanalysed the reads using MiXCR and keeps one entry per CDR3 protein. Of more than 250,000 distinct CDR3 sequences detected, roughly half appear once; the ten largest clones hold around 8%. The sequencing sample was made of sorted CD4+, CD8+, or CD8+CD57+ T cells (not recorded which) from PBMCs. These receptors were taken from a human donor with severe aplastic anemia or a healthy control (not recorded which). Each CDR3 is given with its conserved first and last residue.

j_call v_call cdr3_aa
TRBJ2-7 TRBV7-8 CASSLTTPGHFDYEQYF
TRBJ1-1 TRBV14 CASRGTKGTEAFF
TRBJ1-6 TRBV7-8 CASSRQGADNSPLHF
TRBJ1-4 TRBV6-6 CASRAGTGSVKLFF
TRBJ1-2 TRBV6-1 CASSGGGWGYGYTF
TRBJ2-5 TRBV15 CATSRYQETQYF
TRBJ1-2 TRBV20-1 CSANPGRMINYGYTF
TRBJ1-1 TRBV7-8 CASSQDPGFPEAFF
TRBJ2-1 TRBV12-3/TRBV12-4 CASAVYNEQFF
TRBJ2-7 TRBV20-1 CSAPGQGPKEQYF
TRBJ2-7 TRBV5-1 CASSLVRGAEQYF
TRBJ2-5 TRBV7-9 CASRSAASLETQYF
TRBJ2-7 TRBV20-1 CSARPLGTGDYEQYF
TRBJ1-1 TRBV7-9 CASSPWGEKAFF
TRBJ1-5 TRBV10-3 CAISMSREGQPQHF
TRBJ2-7 TRBV24-1 CATSDFREGEQYF
TRBJ2-3 TRBV20-1 CSAISEVTQYF
TRBJ2-7 TRBV7-9 CASSFGTQFYEQYF
TRBJ2-5 TRBV29-1 CSVAPNQETQYF
TRBJ2-7 TRBV7-3 CASSRGAESYEQYF
TRBJ1-6 TRBV5-4 CASSGDSEEERNSPLHF
TRBJ2-7 TRBV28 CASSSFLTFGPSEQYF
TRBJ1-5 TRBV24-1 CATGQGGAGQHF
TRBJ2-4 TRBV12-5 CASAVDTGAKNIQYF
TRBJ2-5 TRBV6-5 CASSTGETQYF
TRBJ1-2 TRBV7-2 CASSFTKSRGNGYTF
TRBJ2-3 TRBV7-3 CASSRSSGWGDTQYF
TRBJ2-1 TRBV5-6 CASSWVGGMGYNEQFF
TRBJ1-6 TRBV6-6 CASITGTGDSPLHF
TRBJ1-1 TRBV20-1 CSAFLQGGTEAFF
TRBJ2-2 TRBV15 CATSRDPGGHTGELFF
TRBJ1-4 TRBV9 CASSTGTRNEKLFF
TRBJ1-4 TRBV20-1 CSARDRIADGEKLFF
TRBJ1-1 TRBV5-1 CASTSQGEWAEAFF
TRBJ2-5 TRBV19 CASSIAGGQGETQYF
TRBJ2-6 TRBV11-2 CASSLSLSSGANVLTF
TRBJ2-1 TRBV5-6 CASSVSQDLINEQFF
TRBJ2-3 TRBV18 CASSPLGAGVTDTQYF
TRBJ1-6 TRBV3-1 CASSQNRPWEALHF
TRBJ2-3 TRBV7-9 CASSPPGSGGGTDTQYF
TRBJ1-6 TRBV7-9 CASGQEGRGNNSPLHF
TRBJ1-5 TRBV12-3/TRBV12-4 CASTLVPNQPQHF
TRBJ2-7 TRBV5-1 CASSLGRGGRVEQYF
TRBJ2-5 TRBV6-2/TRBV6-3 CASSYSSDSSEETQYF
TRBJ1-6 TRBV7-2 CASSSAGRDWSLHF
TRBJ1-1 TRBV7-8 CASSLDENTEAFF
TRBJ2-1 TRBV7-3 CASSLGDNYFNEQFF
TRBJ2-5 TRBV5-1 CASSIEETQYF
TRBJ2-2 TRBV12-3/TRBV12-4 CASSATTGATGELFF
TRBJ2-7 TRBV2 CASSDDRREQYF
TRBJ1-3 TRBV10-3 CAISEPGLSGNTIYF
TRBJ2-7 TRBV15 CATSTAGTFTYEQYF
TRBJ2-7 TRBV25-1 CASSEYPTGLFTYEQYF
TRBJ1-4 TRBV7-9 CASSLEGTGGYEKLFF
TRBJ2-1 TRBV7-9 CASGQGQSYNEQFF